This entry describes one T cell receptor beta chain. Its antigen is unidentified. The data were obtained in a study of T-cell reconstitution after alpha-beta-depleted transplantation in children. V shed 3 bases, J shed 3 bases, and the junction held 7 bases outside the gene matches. Germline V lookup: CDR1 MNHEY, CDR2 SMNVEV (reference sequence). The CDR3 has 16 residues. Unique molecular identifiers were incorporated during preparation of the TCRbeta library. TCRdb fed the PCR reads into MiXCR, producing one record per CDR3 protein. The sample includes fewer than 700,000 distinct CDR3 sequences, 10% to 15% of them seen just once. General study results and limits: In some patients, recipient T cells and intrathymic progenitors surviving conditioning explained high day-60 diversity.

This TCR derives from a male patient aged 5 to 17 who had a stem cell transplant for acute myeloid leukemia, so the T cells may come from the graft donor. The gene calls are TRBV27 and TRBJ1-1; TRBD1 matches 10 bases. The sequences come from PBMCs, mostly from graft donor cells, collected 360 days after TCRalphabeta/CD19-depleted stem cell transplant. CDR3 nucleotide sequence: TGTGCCAGCAGTTTCAATTTAGGGACAGGGGACACTGAAGCTTTCTTT. Amino acid sequence: CASSFNLGTGDTEAFF.